The TCR beta chain under discussion was sequenced for a study of shared T cell receptors in the human thymus. CDR1 LNHDA and CDR2 SQIVND come from the germline V gene (reference sequence). Trimming pared 7 bases from V and 1 base from J, leaving 27 bases between. CDR3 length: 19 amino acids. The data were produced by immunoSEQ multiplex PCR, yet TCRdb's version contains in-frame clones alone and is incomplete. The sample holds more than 550,000 clones, roughly 86% seen once. This same sample was also taken into another study, of human thymus T cells. This second study says: The people who donated were healthy Finnish babies having corrective surgery for congenital heart defects. The thymus was resected at corrective cardiac surgery. Thymic and blood repertoires appeared to carry a bias in their V and J gene usage.

This receptor was taken from a boy under three years old with a congenital heart defect. This rearrangement joins TRBV19 to TRBJ2-3; D gene uncertain. The sequencing sample was made of thymocytes. Here the CDR3 reads CASTYGPLHSQSRTDTQYF. The CDR3 nucleotides read TGTGCCAGTACGTATGGGCCCTTACATTCCCAATCGCGCACAGATACGCAGTATTTT.